This note documents a single T cell receptor beta chain sequence. This clonotype showed up just a few times. Its binding antigen is unknown. No quality values exist for individual bases; no much larger clone is one base distant. The library was made by 5' RACE. Sequenced on an Illumina MiSeq. Through fastp at Q25 and MiXCR, TCRdb rebuilt clones from the public reads, retaining in-frame beta chains. When rows share a CDR3 protein, they turn into one entry using the most common DNA and genes. The sample data list under 20,000 distinct CDR3 sequences, and about 16% of these were observed just once. The ten biggest clones cover 24% of the sample. This record belongs to a study of HIV-infected patients and healthy controls (dated by TCRdb to the mid-2010s). The germline V gene (reference sequence) sets CDR1 to GTSNPN and CDR2 to SVGIG. Relative to germline, V is 1 base shorter and J is 6 bases shorter, with 18 bases between their ends. Its CDR3 holds 15 amino acids, cysteine through phenylalanine. This entry keeps only the CDR3 DNA: 45 bases, framed from base 1.

The rearranged chain carries TRBV30 and TRBJ2-5, with no confidently assigned D gene. The sequencing sample was made of CD8+ T cells from blood. The receptor was derived from a human donor in good health. The nucleotide sequence reads as follows: TGTGCCTGGAGTGAACTCATACAAGATTTGAAGACCCAGTACTTC. Its protein is CAWSELIQDLKTQYF.